The rows below give T cell receptor beta chains drawn from one sample of a study of blood T cell repertoires in COVID-19. The table came from immunoSEQ multiplex PCR; TCRdb's copy has only in-frame clones and leaves some out. The data show some 170,000 clones, more than 85% seen once. Sequenced sample: PBMCs or T cells enriched from blood (not recorded which). These receptors came from a human donor with acute COVID-19. The donor label of this sample is uncertain. CDR3s include the opening cysteine and the closing phenylalanine or tryptophan. The order of the fields is D gene, clone size, J gene, V gene, CDR3 DNA, CDR3 protein. A D gene is named only where the DNA matches it firmly. Clone size appears in some rows only: once, few, many, or a class for an expanded clone.

d_call: NA
clone_size: NA
j_call: TRBJ1-5
v_call: TRBV2
cdr3_nt: TGTGCCAGCAGTGAAGTCGGCCAGGGTCAGCCCCAGCATTTT
cdr3_aa: CASSEVGQGQPQHF

d_call: NA
clone_size: NA
j_call: TRBJ1-1
v_call: TRBV7-9
cdr3_nt: TGTGCCAGCAGCTTAATGGCCAGCACTGAAGCTTTCTTT
cdr3_aa: CASSLMASTEAFF

d_call: TRBD1
clone_size: NA
j_call: TRBJ2-7
v_call: TRBV27
cdr3_nt: TGTGCCAGCAGTTTTCAGGGGGCGGTTTTTAACGAGCAGTACTTC
cdr3_aa: CASSFQGAVFNEQYF

d_call: NA
clone_size: NA
j_call: TRBJ1-1
v_call: TRBV12-3/TRBV12-4
cdr3_nt: TGTGCCAGCAGTTTCTCCCTGAACACTGAAGCTTTCTTT
cdr3_aa: CASSFSLNTEAFF

d_call: NA
clone_size: NA
j_call: TRBJ1-2
v_call: TRBV29-1
cdr3_nt: TGCAGCGTTGACAGGGCCAATGGCTACACCTTC
cdr3_aa: CSVDRANGYTF

d_call: TRBD1
clone_size: few
j_call: TRBJ2-2
v_call: TRBV27
cdr3_nt: TGTGCCAGCAGGGTTCAGGGGGCCGGGGAGCTGTTTTTT
cdr3_aa: CASRVQGAGELFF

d_call: TRBD1
clone_size: NA
j_call: TRBJ2-5
v_call: TRBV5-1
cdr3_nt: TGCGCCAGCAGCCCAGCAGACAGGGTGCCAGAGACCCAGTACTTC
cdr3_aa: CASSPADRVPETQYF

d_call: NA
clone_size: once
j_call: TRBJ1-2
v_call: TRBV12-3/TRBV12-4
cdr3_nt: TGTGCCAGCAGTTTAGCAGGGGACTATGGCTACACCTTC
cdr3_aa: CASSLAGDYGYTF

d_call: NA
clone_size: once
j_call: TRBJ1-2
v_call: TRBV30
cdr3_nt: TGTGCCTGGATAGGAGGGATCGGAAGGGGCTACACCTTC
cdr3_aa: CAWIGGIGRGYTF

d_call: NA
clone_size: once
j_call: TRBJ1-1
v_call: TRBV3-1/TRBV3-2
cdr3_nt: TGTGCCAGCAGCCGAGATGGCGGTCTGACGAACACTGAAGCTTTCTTT
cdr3_aa: CASSRDGGLTNTEAFF

d_call: TRBD1
clone_size: NA
j_call: TRBJ2-7
v_call: TRBV7-9
cdr3_nt: TGTGCCAGCGGCCGGGACAGGGGGGCCTACGAGCAGTACTTC
cdr3_aa: CASGRDRGAYEQYF

d_call: TRBD1
clone_size: NA
j_call: TRBJ1-2
v_call: TRBV30
cdr3_nt: TGTGCCTGGAGCGGGGGACAGGGTAACTATGGCTACACCTTC
cdr3_aa: CAWSGGQGNYGYTF

d_call: NA
clone_size: NA
j_call: TRBJ2-5
v_call: TRBV30
cdr3_nt: TGTGCCTCTGGGGGGACCGAGCAAGAGACCCAGTACTTC
cdr3_aa: CASGGTEQETQYF

d_call: TRBD1
clone_size: NA
j_call: TRBJ2-7
v_call: TRBV7-9
cdr3_nt: TGTGCCAGCAGAGGGACAGAATACGAGCAGTACTTC
cdr3_aa: CASRGTEYEQYF

d_call: NA
clone_size: NA
j_call: TRBJ2-7
v_call: TRBV11-2
cdr3_nt: TGTGCCAGCAGCTTAGGCGGCGGTGCCTCCTACGAGCAGTACTTC
cdr3_aa: CASSLGGGASYEQYF

d_call: TRBD1
clone_size: NA
j_call: TRBJ1-1
v_call: TRBV18
cdr3_nt: TGTGCCAGCTCAGGACAGGGTAATAGGGGGACTGAAGCTTTCTTT
cdr3_aa: CASSGQGNRGTEAFF

d_call: TRBD1
clone_size: NA
j_call: TRBJ2-7
v_call: TRBV2
cdr3_nt: TGTGCCAGGTCCCAACCGGGACAGAAGTCCTACGAGCAGTACTTC
cdr3_aa: CARSQPGQKSYEQYF

d_call: TRBD2
clone_size: NA
j_call: TRBJ2-6
v_call: TRBV9
cdr3_nt: TGTGCCAGCAGCCTTGGACTAGCGGGGGGGCCAAATGGGGCCAACGTCCTGACTTTC
cdr3_aa: CASSLGLAGGPNGANVLTF

d_call: TRBD1
clone_size: NA
j_call: TRBJ2-7
v_call: TRBV18
cdr3_nt: TGTGCCAGCTCACCACCGAACTGGGACAGGGCCTACGAGCAGTACTTC
cdr3_aa: CASSPPNWDRAYEQYF

d_call: NA
clone_size: once
j_call: TRBJ1-2
v_call: TRBV2
cdr3_nt: TGTGCCAGCAGTGATGCGGCCTATGGCTACACCTTC
cdr3_aa: CASSDAAYGYTF

d_call: NA
clone_size: NA
j_call: TRBJ2-7
v_call: TRBV5-1
cdr3_nt: TGCGCCAGCAGCTTAACAGGGTGGTACGAGCAGTACTTC
cdr3_aa: CASSLTGWYEQYF

d_call: TRBD1
clone_size: NA
j_call: TRBJ1-1
v_call: TRBV18
cdr3_nt: TGTGCCAGCTCACCGAAGGGACAGATTAACACTGAAGCTTTCTTT
cdr3_aa: CASSPKGQINTEAFF

d_call: NA
clone_size: NA
j_call: TRBJ2-7
v_call: TRBV29-1
cdr3_nt: TGCAGCGTTGGGGGATTGGCGGGGGCCTTATACGAGCAGTACTTC
cdr3_aa: CSVGGLAGALYEQYF

d_call: NA
clone_size: NA
j_call: TRBJ2-6
v_call: TRBV12-3/TRBV12-4
cdr3_nt: TGTGCCAGCAGTTTGCAGGGGGCCAACGTCCTGACTTTC
cdr3_aa: CASSLQGANVLTF

d_call: NA
clone_size: NA
j_call: TRBJ2-3
v_call: TRBV27
cdr3_nt: TGTGCCAGCTTTTCACAGCTCGCAGATACGCAGTATTTT
cdr3_aa: CASFSQLADTQYF

d_call: NA
clone_size: once
j_call: TRBJ1-1
v_call: TRBV29-1
cdr3_nt: TGCAGCGTTGAAGCGAACCCGGGATGGGAGGACACTGAAGCTTTCTTT
cdr3_aa: CSVEANPGWEDTEAFF

d_call: NA
clone_size: NA
j_call: TRBJ2-1
v_call: TRBV7-2
cdr3_nt: TGTGCCAGCAGCCCGGTTGATGAGCAGTTCTTC
cdr3_aa: CASSPVDEQFF

d_call: NA
clone_size: NA
j_call: TRBJ2-7
v_call: TRBV7-9
cdr3_nt: TGTGCCAGCAGCCCGCCAGGGGATAGGAGCTCCTACGAGCAGTACTTC
cdr3_aa: CASSPPGDRSSYEQYF

d_call: TRBD1
clone_size: NA
j_call: TRBJ2-7
v_call: TRBV5-6
cdr3_nt: TGTGCCAGCAGCCCCAGGACAGGGGGAGTGGGGGAGCAGTACTTC
cdr3_aa: CASSPRTGGVGEQYF

d_call: TRBD1
clone_size: NA
j_call: TRBJ1-2
v_call: TRBV6-5
cdr3_nt: TGTGCCAGCAGTCGGGACAGGGAGCTGCACTATGGCTACACCTTC
cdr3_aa: CASSRDRELHYGYTF

d_call: TRBD1
clone_size: NA
j_call: TRBJ1-6
v_call: TRBV5-4
cdr3_nt: TGTGCCAGCAGCTCCACAGGGGGCAATAATTCACCCCTCCACTTT
cdr3_aa: CASSSTGGNNSPLHF

d_call: NA
clone_size: once
j_call: TRBJ2-7
v_call: TRBV5-1
cdr3_nt: TGCGCCAGCAGCTTGTTCCCTTTGGAAGTGGGACAACCCTACGAGCAGTACTTC
cdr3_aa: CASSLFPLEVGQPYEQYF

d_call: TRBD1
clone_size: NA
j_call: TRBJ2-5
v_call: TRBV20-1
cdr3_nt: TGCAGTGCTAGTCCCCATCTATCTGGACAGGGTGGAGAGACCCAGTACTTC
cdr3_aa: CSASPHLSGQGGETQYF

d_call: NA
clone_size: NA
j_call: TRBJ2-7
v_call: TRBV27
cdr3_nt: TGTGCCAGCAGTTTTTCTAAGGGGTACGAGCAGTACTTC
cdr3_aa: CASSFSKGYEQYF

d_call: TRBD1
clone_size: NA
j_call: TRBJ1-6
v_call: TRBV12-5
cdr3_nt: TGTGCTAGTGGTTTGATGACAGGGGCGAATTCACCCCTCCACTTT
cdr3_aa: CASGLMTGANSPLHF

d_call: NA
clone_size: NA
j_call: TRBJ2-3
v_call: TRBV9
cdr3_nt: TGTGCCAGCAGCGTAGACCTTAGCGGCACAGATACGCAGTATTTT
cdr3_aa: CASSVDLSGTDTQYF

d_call: TRBD2
clone_size: NA
j_call: TRBJ2-1
v_call: TRBV30
cdr3_nt: TGTGCCTGTAGTAGCGGGAGCTCCTACAATGAGCAGTTCTTC
cdr3_aa: CACSSGSSYNEQFF

d_call: NA
clone_size: NA
j_call: TRBJ2-2
v_call: TRBV12-3/TRBV12-4
cdr3_nt: TGTGCCAGCACCTACAGGGAGTGGGAGCTGTTTTTT
cdr3_aa: CASTYREWELFF

d_call: NA
clone_size: NA
j_call: TRBJ1-2
v_call: TRBV7-2
cdr3_nt: TGTGCCAGCAGCCCTACGGACAGCTATGGCTACACCTTC
cdr3_aa: CASSPTDSYGYTF

d_call: TRBD1
clone_size: NA
j_call: TRBJ1-1
v_call: TRBV19
cdr3_nt: TGTGCCAGTAGTATAGGGTCCGGGACAGCAAAAATAGCTTTCTTT
cdr3_aa: CASSIGSGTAKIAFF

d_call: NA
clone_size: NA
j_call: TRBJ2-3
v_call: TRBV5-4
cdr3_nt: TGTGCCAGCAGCCCTGGAGGAGGGGGGGGAGATACGCAGTATTTT
cdr3_aa: CASSPGGGGGDTQYF

d_call: NA
clone_size: once
j_call: TRBJ2-2
v_call: TRBV9
cdr3_nt: TGTGCCAGCAGCGTACAGGGAACCGGGGAGCTGTTTTTT
cdr3_aa: CASSVQGTGELFF